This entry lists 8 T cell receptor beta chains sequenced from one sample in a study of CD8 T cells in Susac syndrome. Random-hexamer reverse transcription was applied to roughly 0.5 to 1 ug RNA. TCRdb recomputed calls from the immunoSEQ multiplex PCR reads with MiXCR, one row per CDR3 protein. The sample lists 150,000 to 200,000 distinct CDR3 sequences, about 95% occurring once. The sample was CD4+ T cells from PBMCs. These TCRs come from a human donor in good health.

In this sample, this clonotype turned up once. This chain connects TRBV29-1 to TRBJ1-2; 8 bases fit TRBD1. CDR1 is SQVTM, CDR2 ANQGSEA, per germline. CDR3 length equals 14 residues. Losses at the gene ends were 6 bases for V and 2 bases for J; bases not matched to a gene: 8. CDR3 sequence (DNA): TGCAGCGTCGCCGGGACAGGTGGGAACTATGGCTACACCTTC. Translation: CSVAGTGGNYGYTF.

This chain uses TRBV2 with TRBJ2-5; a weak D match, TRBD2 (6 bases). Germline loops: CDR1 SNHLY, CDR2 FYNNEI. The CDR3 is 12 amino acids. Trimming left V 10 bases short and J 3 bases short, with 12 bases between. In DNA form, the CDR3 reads TGTGCCACTCAACTAGCTGAAGAGACCCAGTACTTC. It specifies CATQLAEETQYF.

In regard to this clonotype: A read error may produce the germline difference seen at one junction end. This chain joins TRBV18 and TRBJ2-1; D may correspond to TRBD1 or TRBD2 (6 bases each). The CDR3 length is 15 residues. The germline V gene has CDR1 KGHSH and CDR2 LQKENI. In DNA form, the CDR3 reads TGTGCCAGCTCCCCACGGGGGCTGGACTACAATGAGCAGTTCTTC. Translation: CASSPRGLDYNEQFF.

This CDR3 reads CSARGQGGTEAFF. CDR3 nucleotide sequence: TGCAGTGCTAGAGGGCAGGGGGGCACTGAAGCTTTCTTT. The genes are TRBV20-1 and TRBJ1-1; 7 positions agree with TRBD1. CDR1 is DFQATT and CDR2 is SNEGSKA in the germline V gene (reference sequence). CDR3 size: 13 residues. J gave up 4 bases and V 1 base, and 3 bases lay outside the gene matches.

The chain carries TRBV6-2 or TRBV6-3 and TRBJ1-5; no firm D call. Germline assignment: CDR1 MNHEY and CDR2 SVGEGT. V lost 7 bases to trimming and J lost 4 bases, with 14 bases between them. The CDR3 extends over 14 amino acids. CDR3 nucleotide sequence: TGTGCCAGCACTCATTCGGAGACGAATCAGCCCCAGCATTTT. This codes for CASTHSETNQPQHF.

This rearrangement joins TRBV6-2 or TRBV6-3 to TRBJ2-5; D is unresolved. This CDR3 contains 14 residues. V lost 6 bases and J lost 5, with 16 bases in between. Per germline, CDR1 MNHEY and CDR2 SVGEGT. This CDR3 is CASSPFSAGETQYF. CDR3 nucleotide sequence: TGTGCCAGCAGCCCCTTTTCAGCCGGCGAGACCCAGTACTTC.

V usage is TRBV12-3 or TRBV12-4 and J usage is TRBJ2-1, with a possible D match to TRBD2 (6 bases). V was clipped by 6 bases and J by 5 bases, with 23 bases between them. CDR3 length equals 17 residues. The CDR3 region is CASRDLGGAEADNEQFF. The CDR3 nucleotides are TGTGCCAGCAGGGACTTGGGGGGAGCGGAAGCGGACAATGAGCAGTTCTTC.

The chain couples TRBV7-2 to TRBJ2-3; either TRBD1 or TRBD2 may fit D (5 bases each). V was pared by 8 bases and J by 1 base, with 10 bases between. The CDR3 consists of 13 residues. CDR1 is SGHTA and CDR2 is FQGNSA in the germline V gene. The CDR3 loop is CASGRGGTDTQYF. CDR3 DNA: TGTGCCAGCGGACGGGGCGGCACAGATACGCAGTATTTT.